The 24 T cell receptor beta chains given below trace back to one sample, sequenced in a study of post-analysis software for immune sequencing data. Overall study findings and caveats: In patients, TRBV5-6, TRBV5-1 and TRBV20-1 belonged to 4 or 5 TRBV segments found more frequently than in controls.

Their antigen targets remain unknown. The TCR beta cDNA libraries contained unique molecular identifiers. TCRdb re-called the PCR reads through MiXCR, storing one row per CDR3 protein. This sample has about 800,000 distinct CDR3 sequences; approximately 30% occur once, and the top ten carry about 0.5%. Material: blood. The receptors derive from a girl aged 5-17 years with multiple sclerosis.

The V and J genes are TRBV20-1 and TRBJ1-1; TRBD1 aligns across 8 bases. V shed 6 bases, J shed 13 bases, and the junction held 10 bases outside the gene matches. The CDR3 is 11 residues long. Germline V gives CDR1 DFQATT, CDR2 SNEGSKA (reference sequence). The CDR3 protein is CSATAGGKDFF. The CDR3, as DNA: TGCAGTGCCACCGCAGGGGGCAAGGATTTCTTT.

The rearrangement links TRBV10-3 to TRBJ2-3; D not certain. CDR1 and CDR2 (germline): ENHRY, SYGVKD. CDR3 length: 11 residues. V lost 11 bases, J lost 2 bases, and 8 bases lay in between. CDR3 sequence reads: CAYGFTDTQYF. The CDR3 DNA is TGTGCCTACGGTTTCACAGATACGCAGTATTTT.

This chain connects TRBV20-1 to TRBJ2-5, with D maybe TRBD2 (6 bases). Deletions cut 3 bases from V and 1 base from J, with 12 bases between. Looked up from germline, CDR1 is DFQATT and CDR2 is SNEGSKA (reference sequence). The CDR3 is 14 residues long. CDR3 nucleotides: TGCAGTGCTAGGCTCGCGGGGTCCCAAGAGACCCAGTACTTC. Its translation is CSARLAGSQETQYF.

The CDR3 loop is CASNQGTVNSPLHF. CDR3 bases: TGTGCCAGCAACCAGGGGACAGTCAATTCACCCCTCCACTTT. The gene calls are TRBV12-3 or TRBV12-4 and TRBJ1-6; 7 bases agree with TRBD1. This CDR3 is built from 14 residues. Trimming at V came to 7 bases and at J to 7 bases, leaving 7 bases not matched to a gene.

Here the CDR3 reads CASSLEGSGEGEQFF. CDR3 DNA sequence: TGCGCCAGCAGCTTGGAGGGTAGTGGGGAGGGTGAGCAGTTCTTC. The gene calls are TRBV5-1 and TRBJ2-1; 7 bases line up with TRBD2. The length of the CDR3 is 15 residues. Looked up from germline, CDR1 is SGHRS and CDR2 is YFSETQ. The V gene end was trimmed by 0 bases and the J gene end by 9 bases; junction bases not matched to a gene: 9.

This clonotype was seen only a few times. The rearrangement uses TRBV7-2 and TRBJ2-7; the D is unclear. This CDR3 has 15 residues. V was trimmed by 5 bases and J by 1 base, leaving 15 bases between them. Germline CDR1 and CDR2: SGHTA and FQGNSA. The CDR3 protein is CASSPVATLSYEQYF. The DNA for the CDR3 is TGTGCCAGCAGCCCCGTCGCCACTTTATCCTACGAGCAGTACTTC.

This clonotype was picked up a small number of times. J is TRBJ2-7 and V is TRBV27, with D perhaps matching TRBD2 (6 bases). With 5 bases removed from V and 2 bases from J, the gap between germline ends came to 13 bases. The CDR3 has 14 amino acids. The germline V gene has CDR1 MNHEY and CDR2 SMNVEV (reference sequence). As DNA, the CDR3 is TGTGCCAGCAGTATGGGGCGGGGACCCTACGAGCAGTACTTC. Translating it yields CASSMGRGPYEQYF.

The chain employs TRBV5-6 and TRBJ1-5, with a weak D call TRBD1 (5 bases). V was trimmed by 4 bases and J by 6 bases, leaving 14 bases between them. Germline values: CDR1 SGHDT, CDR2 YYEEEE. This CDR3 contains 14 residues. DNA of the CDR3: TGTGCCAGCAGCCAGGAGGGGCTCCCTCAGCCCCAGCATTTT. This sequence encodes CASSQEGLPQPQHF.

This chain uses TRBV20-1 with TRBJ1-5, with TRBD1 as a possible D gene (5 bases). This CDR3 contains 18 residues. Trimming cost V 6 bases and J 2 bases, with 26 bases left between them. Germline-derived CDR1 and CDR2 are DFQATT and SNEGSKA (reference sequence). This CDR3 is CSATWGREGPAGNQPQHF. The CDR3 DNA reads TGCAGTGCGACCTGGGGCAGGGAGGGTCCGGCGGGCAATCAGCCCCAGCATTTT.

This clonotype occurred a few times. This chain links TRBV7-9 with TRBJ2-6; D call uncertain. The V gene's germline CDR1 is SEHNR and CDR2 FQNEAQ (reference sequence). Trimming left V 5 bases short and J 0 bases short, with 14 bases between. The CDR3 is made up of 17 amino acids. The CDR3 DNA is TGTGCCAGCAGCCCTCCCCTTAGATACTCTGGGGCCAACGTCCTGACTTTC. Translation gives CASSPPLRYSGANVLTF. Full variable domain (missing parts from reference TRBV7-9 and TRBJ2-6): DTGVSQNPRHKITKRGQNVTFRCDPISEHNRLYWYRQTLGQGPEFLTYFQNEAQLEKSRLLSDRFSAERPKGSFSTLEIQRTEQGDSAMYLCASSPPLRYSGANVLTFGAGSRLTVL.

The chain combines TRBV7-2 with TRBJ2-4, with 7 bases aligning to TRBD2. Germline-derived CDR1 and CDR2 are SGHTA and FQGNSA. With 4 bases clipped from V and 3 bases from J, the junction kept 9 bases outside the gene matches. The CDR3 consists of 16 residues. CDR3 in DNA: TGTGCCAGCAGCTCAAGATTCCGGGACTACAAAAACATTCAGTACTTC. The encoded protein is CASSSRFRDYKNIQYF.

This sequence joins TRBV6-6 and TRBJ1-2; D might be TRBD1 (6 bases). The CDR3 spans 15 residues. CDR1 MNHNY and CDR2 SVGAGI come from the germline V gene (reference sequence). The ends were cut back, 6 bases at V and 8 bases at J, with 22 bases in the middle. In DNA, the CDR3 is TGTGCCAGCAGCCACCCGGAACAGGGAAAGGAAGGCTACACCTTC. Translation gives CASSHPEQGKEGYTF.

This clonotype was recorded a few times. The chain couples TRBV20-1 to TRBJ2-3, with D uncertain. V was shortened by 6 bases and J by 2 bases, with 9 bases between the two germline ends. The length of the CDR3 is 12 residues. Germline lookup yields CDR1 DFQATT and CDR2 SNEGSKA (reference sequence). Here the CDR3 DNA reads TGCAGTGCGAACACAGTCACAGATACGCAGTATTTT. This gives the protein CSANTVTDTQYF.

This clonotype has a count of ten or more. DNA for the CDR3: TGCAGTGTAGACCGCCGAGCTAACTATGGCTACACCTTC. Translation: CSVDRRANYGYTF. The V gene is TRBV20-1, the J gene TRBJ1-2; D unresolved. This CDR3 spans 13 amino acids. Per germline, CDR1 DFQATT and CDR2 SNEGSKA (reference sequence). V lost 7 bases to trimming and J lost 0 bases, with 12 bases between them.

The J gene is TRBJ2-2, the V gene TRBV5-6; no reliable D call. Trimming left V 3 bases short and J 7 bases short, with 4 bases between. The CDR3 covers 11 residues. Germline CDR1 SGHDT, CDR2 YYEEEE. CDR3 region: CASSWYGELFF. In DNA form, the CDR3 reads TGTGCCAGCAGCTGGTACGGGGAGCTGTTTTTT.

The chain joins TRBV19 to TRBJ1-2; TRBD1 agrees at 7 bases. The length of the CDR3 is 11 residues. The V and J ends lost 10 bases and 4 bases, in that order; junction bases with no gene match: 3. Germline values: CDR1 LNHDA, CDR2 SQIVND (reference sequence). The CDR3 loop is CATGGAYGYTF. CDR3 coding DNA: TGTGCCACAGGGGGGGCCTATGGCTACACCTTC.

The rearrangement uses TRBV20-1 and TRBJ2-1; a possible D gene is TRBD2 (6 bases). From germline, CDR1 is DFQATT and CDR2 SNEGSKA (reference sequence). This CDR3 is 15 amino acids long. Trimming removed 5 bases at V and 1 base at J, with 15 bases between. This chain's CDR3 is CSALGGAMSYNEQFF. In nucleotides, the CDR3 is TGCAGTGCTCTCGGCGGGGCTATGTCCTACAATGAGCAGTTCTTC.

This chain links TRBV29-1 with TRBJ2-1, with unresolved D. CDR1 is SQVTM and CDR2 is ANQGSEA in the germline V gene. The length of the CDR3 is 12 residues. V lost 7 bases and J lost 1, with 8 bases in between. CDR3 sequence reads: CSASPSYNEQFF. The CDR3 DNA reads as TGCAGCGCGTCCCCATCCTACAATGAGCAGTTCTTC.

The genes are TRBV7-2 and TRBJ2-1, with D possibly TRBD2 on 5 matching bases. The germline CDR1 and CDR2 sequences are SGHTA and FQGNSA. This CDR3 comprises 15 residues. V was shortened by 4 bases and J by 0 bases, with 10 bases between the two germline ends. Here the CDR3 reads CASSSRGISYNEQFF. CDR3 bases: TGTGCCAGCAGCTCCAGAGGGATCTCCTACAATGAGCAGTTCTTC.

This clonotype came up a few times. This chain uses TRBV27 with TRBJ2-4; D is unclear. Trimming stripped 5 bases from V and 0 bases from J, with 26 bases between. Germline assignment: CDR1 MNHEY and CDR2 SMNVEV (reference sequence). CDR3 length: 20 amino acids. The CDR3 loop reads CASSTLYPNPKLLAKNIQYF. DNA for the CDR3: TGTGCCAGCAGTACCCTGTACCCAAACCCGAAGCTTTTAGCCAAAAACATTCAGTACTTC.

This clonotype occurred a few times. This sequence joins TRBV4-1 and TRBJ2-2; D is unclear. Germline CDR1 MGHRA, CDR2 YSYEKL. V dropped 1 base and J dropped 3 bases, with 15 bases sitting between them. The CDR3 contains 17 residues. CDR3 sequence: CASSQVDLFTYTGELFF. The CDR3 bases are TGCGCCAGCAGCCAAGTGGACCTCTTCACCTACACCGGGGAGCTGTTTTTT.

Turning to this clonotype: The DNA is left out, because the CDR3 cannot be placed on it with certainty; the CDR3 is given as TCRdb lists it. This chain connects TRBV12-3 or TRBV12-4 to TRBJ1-4. The CDR3 numbers 15 amino acids, ends counted. CDR3 sequence reads: CASSEGSSSGEKLFF.

This sequence joins TRBV7-9 and TRBJ1-1; tentatively, D is TRBD1 (5 bases). CDR3 length equals 15 residues. Trimming cost V 1 base and J 1 base, with 10 bases left between them. Looked up from germline, CDR1 is SEHNR and CDR2 is FQNEAQ (reference sequence). This CDR3 reads CASSLDRTGNTEAFF. In DNA, the CDR3 is TGTGCCAGCAGCTTAGATCGTACAGGGAACACTGAAGCTTTCTTT.

This clonotype was picked up a small number of times. For the CDR3, the DNA is TGCGCCAGCAGCCAAGAAAGGGCCGAATGGGGATCACCCCTCCACTTT. Protein sequence: CASSQERAEWGSPLHF. The J gene is TRBJ1-6, the V gene TRBV4-3; the D is unclear. Trimming took off 0 bases at V and 10 bases at J, with 16 bases between the two ends. The CDR3 is made up of 16 amino acids. Per the germline V gene, CDR1 is LGHNA and CDR2 is YSLEER.